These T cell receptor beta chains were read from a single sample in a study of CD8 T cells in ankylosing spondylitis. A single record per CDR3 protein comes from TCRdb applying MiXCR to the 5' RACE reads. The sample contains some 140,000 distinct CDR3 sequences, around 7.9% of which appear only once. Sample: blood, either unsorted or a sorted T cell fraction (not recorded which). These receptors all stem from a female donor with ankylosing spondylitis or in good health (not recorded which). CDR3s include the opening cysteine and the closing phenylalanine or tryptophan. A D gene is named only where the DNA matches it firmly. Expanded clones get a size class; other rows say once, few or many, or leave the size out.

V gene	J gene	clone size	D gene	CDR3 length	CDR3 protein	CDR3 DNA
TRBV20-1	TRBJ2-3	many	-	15	CSAIRQTTSTDTQYF	TGCAGTGCTATTAGGCAGACAACTAGCACAGATACGCAGTATTTT
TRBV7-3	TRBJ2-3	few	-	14	CASSLTPGTDTQYF	TGTGCCAGCAGCCTTACCCCAGGTACAGATACGCAGTATTTT
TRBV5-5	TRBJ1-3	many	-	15	CASSPTASSGNTIYF	TGTGCCAGCAGCCCTACCGCCAGCTCTGGAAACACCATATATTTT
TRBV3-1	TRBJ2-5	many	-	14	CASSPFRGQETQYF	TGTGCCAGCAGCCCCTTTAGGGGTCAAGAGACCCAGTACTTC
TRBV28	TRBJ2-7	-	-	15	CASRPRGTAKDEQYF	TGTGCCAGCAGACCACGGGGGACAGCTAAAGACGAGCAGTACTTC
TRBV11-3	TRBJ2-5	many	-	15	CASSLAGRDEETQYF	TGTGCCAGCAGCTTAGCGGGCAGGGATGAAGAGACCCAGTACTTC
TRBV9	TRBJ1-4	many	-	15	CASSVGVTTNEKLFF	TGTGCCAGCAGCGTAGGCGTGACCACTAATGAAAAACTGTTTTTT
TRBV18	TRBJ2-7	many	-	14	CASSPRGPSWEQYF	TGTGCCAGCTCACCACGAGGACCATCGTGGGAGCAGTACTTC
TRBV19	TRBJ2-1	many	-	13	CASSIGSGREQFF	TGTGCCAGTAGTATAGGCTCGGGACGGGAGCAGTTCTTC
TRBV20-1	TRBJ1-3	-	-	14	CSARDLRTGNTIYF	TGCAGTGCTAGAGATTTAAGGACTGGAAACACCATATATTTT
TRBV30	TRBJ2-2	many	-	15	CAWSWALGSKSELFF	TGTGCCTGGAGTTGGGCATTGGGGTCTAAGTCGGAGCTGTTTTTT
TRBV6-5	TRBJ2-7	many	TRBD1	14	CASSYAGQGYEQYF	TGTGCCAGCAGTTACGCGGGACAGGGCTACGAGCAGTACTTC
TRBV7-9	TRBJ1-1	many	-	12	CASSPIDTEAFF	TGTGCCAGCAGCCCGATAGACACTGAAGCTTTCTTT
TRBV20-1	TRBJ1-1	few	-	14	CSARGTAYNTEAFF	TGCAGTGCTAGAGGGACAGCCTACAACACTGAAGCTTTCTTT
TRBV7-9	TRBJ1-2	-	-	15	CASSHDPKGGDGYTF	TGTGCCAGCAGTCACGATCCCAAGGGAGGAGACGGCTACACCTTC
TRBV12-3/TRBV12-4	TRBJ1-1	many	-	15	CASSFSRGMRTEAFF	TGTGCCAGCAGTTTTAGCCGGGGGATGAGGACTGAAGCTTTCTTT
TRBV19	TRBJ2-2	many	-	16	CASRPTSGKDTGELFF	TGTGCCAGTAGACCAACCTCGGGGAAAGACACCGGGGAGCTGTTTTTT
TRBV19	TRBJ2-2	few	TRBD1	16	CASYQQGAGRDGELFF	TGTGCCAGCTACCAACAGGGGGCCGGAAGGGACGGGGAGCTGTTTTTT
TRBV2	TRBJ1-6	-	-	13	CASGRQPDSPLHF	TGTGCCAGCGGCCGACAGCCAGATTCACCCCTCCACTTT
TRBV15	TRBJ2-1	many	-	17	CATSPRLALGARNEQFF	TGTGCCACCAGCCCTCGACTTGCCTTGGGGGCTCGTAATGAGCAGTTCTTC
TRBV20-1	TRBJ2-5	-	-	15	CSARDAAGVQETQYF	TGCAGTGCTAGAGATGCAGCTGGGGTCCAAGAGACCCAGTACTTC
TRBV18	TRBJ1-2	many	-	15	CASSLPSSQNYGYTF	TGTGCCAGCTCTTTACCGTCAAGCCAGAACTATGGCTACACCTTC